Below are 6 T cell receptor beta chains sequenced from a single sample in a study of shared clonotypes between healthy human individuals. Some clones are missing from TCRdb's copy, which holds only in-frame ones; the method was immunoSEQ multiplex PCR. The sample shows around 2,000,000 clones, approximately 94% of them seen only once. Terminally differentiated effector memory CD45RA+ cells were excluded by CCR7 positive selection of CD45RO-negative cells. The sample consisted of naive CD8+ T cells sorted from blood. The receptors shown here come from a young man in good health.

The chain combines TRBV6-1 with TRBJ2-4, with D perhaps matching TRBD1 (5 bases). CDR1 MNHNS and CDR2 SASEGT come from the germline V gene. This CDR3 spans 12 amino acids. V dropped 0 bases and J dropped 12 bases, with 9 bases sitting between them. CDR3 nucleotide sequence: TGTGCCAGCAGTGAAGCAGCAGGGTCTCAGTACTTC. It specifies CASSEAAGSQYF.

The chain is built from TRBV11-2 and TRBJ2-3; weak D call: TRBD1 (5 bases). V shed 3 bases and J shed 2 bases, with 9 bases lying between them. This CDR3 has 14 amino acids. CDR1 is SGHAT and CDR2 is FQNNGV in the germline V gene. The CDR3 reads CASSFDSPTDTQYF. The CDR3 nucleotides read TGTGCCAGCAGCTTCGACAGCCCCACAGATACGCAGTATTTT.

V and J are TRBV30 and TRBJ1-4, with 7 bases lining up with TRBD1. After removal of 2 bases from V and 8 bases from J, the junction contained 14 bases not matched to a gene. The CDR3 has 16 amino acids. Germline values: CDR1 GTSNPN, CDR2 SVGIG (reference sequence). The CDR3 here is CAWSYLRDSRGEKLFF. CDR3 nucleotide sequence: TGTGCCTGGAGTTATCTACGGGACTCCAGGGGGGAAAAACTGTTTTTT.

The genes are TRBV7-9 and TRBJ2-2; D possibly corresponds to TRBD1 (5 bases). CDR3 length: 15 amino acids. Germline V CDR1 and CDR2: SEHNR, FQNEAQ (reference sequence). Trimming removed 2 bases from V and 7 bases from J, with 14 bases in between. Here the CDR3 reads CASSLLQDESGELFF. CDR3 in DNA: TGTGCCAGCAGCTTATTACAGGACGAAAGCGGGGAGCTGTTTTTT.

The rearrangement links TRBV28 to TRBJ2-5; 12 nucleotides line up with TRBD2. The V and J ends lost 5 bases and 2 bases, in that order; junction bases with no gene match: 15. This CDR3 region has 19 residues. CDR1 and CDR2 (germline): MDHEN, SYDVKM. Here the CDR3 DNA reads TGTGCCAGCAGTCCACAACTAGCGGGGGGTTACCCGGGACAAGAGACCCAGTACTTC. Translation gives CASSPQLAGGYPGQETQYF.

The chain recombines TRBV27 with TRBJ2-1; tentative D call: TRBD2 (5 bases). The CDR3 sequence is 20 residues long. V was shortened by 0 bases and J by 4 bases, with 25 bases between the two germline ends. CDR1 is MNHEY, CDR2 SMNVEV, per germline (reference sequence). In DNA form, the CDR3 reads TGTGCCAGCAGTTTATCGGTTCGGGCTTTTTCCCCACGGGGATACAATGAGCAGTTCTTC. Translation: CASSLSVRAFSPRGYNEQFF.